This TCR beta chain was recorded in a study of OX40 agonist ivuxolimab in advanced cancers. Comment on this clone: Its specificity is unknown.

Sequenced by immunoSEQ multiplex PCR; TCRdb stores in-frame clones only, minus some. The data hold around 70,000 clones, with roughly 84% observed a single time. Study-level findings and limits: Circulating CD4+ and CD8+ T cells showed clonal expansion by week 6 at 0.1 to 3.0 mg/kg.

This clonotype originated in an adult with an advanced solid tumor such as melanoma, head and neck, liver or kidney cancer. The material sequenced was CD4+ or CD8+ T cells sorted from blood, taken in a trial of the OX40 agonist ivuxolimab.

CDR3 residues: CASCLNQGKNGYTF. CDR3 bases: TGTGCCAGCTGCCTTAACCAGGGGAAAAATGGCTACACCTTC. The V call is TRBV19, the J call TRBJ1-2, with D possibly being TRBD1 (6 bases). Germline CDR1 reads LNHDA; CDR2 reads SQIVND (reference sequence). The germline V and J ends were trimmed by 9 bases and 6 bases, with 20 bases remaining between them. There are 14 residues in the CDR3.